The T cell receptor beta chain described here comes from a study of shared clonotypes between healthy human individuals (dated by TCRdb to the early 2020s). Regarding the research as a whole: The cohort comprised a couple of women and three men aged 18 to 49 years. For each donor, CD4 naive and CD4 memory were each run on three plates, CD8 naive on two plates, and CD8 memory on one plate. Blood TCR repertoires of about 5 healthy adults were deeply sequenced to estimate repertoire size and the extent of clonotype sharing between individuals. Different laboratories and diverse techniques were used to prepare libraries and sequence TCR repertoires, to increase sequencing depth and limit assay-specific biases. Leukapheresis yielded between about 0.85 and 10 billion PBMCs per donor.

The CDR3 measures 17 amino acids from cysteine to phenylalanine. Only CDR3 DNA is held: 51 bases, read in frame from base 1. V and J lose 5 bases and 5 bases, and a span of 25 bases separates them. As encoded in the germline V gene, CDR1 is SGHTA while CDR2 is FQGNSA. Using the deep immunoSEQ assay, TCR CDR3 regions were amplified from genomic DNA by multiplex PCR. Genomic DNA extracted from each cell subset was distributed evenly over all wells of several immunoSEQ 96-well plates, and each plate served as one replicate. For sorted subsets, each replicate PCR was loaded with 200 ng genomic DNA, equivalent to 25,000 to 35,000 T cell genomes. Purified libraries were measured with a Qubit 3.0 fluorometer, size-checked on a Bioanalyzer 2100, and measured again with the KAPA Library Quantification kit. Every immunoSEQ 96-well plate was sequenced on a dedicated single-read 150-cycle Illumina NextSeq 550 flow cell. Under the source paper's analysis protocol: Because the immunoSEQ output included only junctional sequences and no quality scores, the filtering could not be the same as the filtering used for full-length reads. Sequences were annotated with PyIR, a Python wrapper for IgBLAST v1.9, and V/J genes and CDR3 were assigned using IMGT germline references. Reads were filtered out if the reads had weak V/J assignments (E-value above 1e-6), no CDR3, stop codons, out-of-frame junctions, or ambiguous translated residues. V3J clonotypes were defined by identical inferred V gene, J gene, and CDR3 amino acid sequence. Percentage overlap between repertoires was calculated by dividing the number of shared unique clonotypes by the size of the smaller repertoire. Richness of each repertoire was evaluated using RTK rarefaction, the Chao1 estimator, and Recon v2.1 estimates of unobserved clonotypes. Generation probabilities were computed with OLGA for all TCRbeta clonotypes obtained by the gDNA method from several donors. TCRdb took this table from immuneACCESS and kept in-frame rearrangements with V and J called. Such tables lack part of the clones; where checked against another copy, unresolved V genes explain under half of the gap, and the rest is unexplained. V and J calls and clone size follow that table, whereas D and trimming were derived from the DNA. The sample contains around 1.4 million clones, about 98.5% of them found a single time. Under 0.45% of the sample is held by the ten biggest clonotypes.

The paper's findings and limits, for the study overall: Compared with non-shared clonotypes, the clonotypes found in all four sorted-subset donors had higher generation probabilities. Across four donors, about 4.5% of naive CD4, approximately 3.6% of naive CD8, 2% to 2.5% of memory CD4, and approximately 0.4% of memory CD8 clonotypes were shared. Even with the large sequencing depth, rarefaction of the sorted-subset datasets indicated that sequencing was incomplete. Naive subsets generally had larger estimated clonotype richness than memory subsets. The genetic and exposure-history diversity represented was limited by the small number of donors. Pairwise subsampling indicated that sequencing depth was expected to affect the degree of clonotype sharing among donors. Only blood was sampled, and tissue TCR repertoires likely differ from those in blood.

Comment on this clone: The antigen it recognizes is unknown. The record has no base qualities; no much larger clone is one base away.

Donors were healthy HIV-negative adults with no recently reported acute infections or vaccinations. Only Caucasian adults living in Nashville, Tennessee, USA were represented among the donors. CD4+ T cells were enriched by magnetic negative selection, after which naive cells were positively selected on CD45RA and the negative fraction was taken as the memory subset. After blood collection by leukapheresis, PBMCs were isolated using Ficoll-Histopaque density gradient centrifugation and then cryopreserved in the vapor phase of liquid nitrogen. Purity and quantity of every magnetically sorted T cell population were checked by analytical flow cytometry. Each sorted fraction had its genomic DNA isolated and then quantified by UV absorbance on a Nanodrop 2000c.

The chain is encoded by TRBV7-2 joined to TRBJ2-7, with the D gene uncertain. Sequencing was carried out using naive CD4+ T cells sorted from blood. Reading the label with the study, this specimen's cell subset or site is: CD45RA+ positively selected. The sequence came from a man younger than 45 in good health. The DNA sequence is TGTGCCAGCAGCCCTCGGGCAGACACCAATACCCGAGACGAGCAGTACTTC. This sequence encodes CASSPRADTNTRDEQYF. The entire variable domain, with the stretches around the CDR3 drawn from the reference TRBV7-2 and TRBJ2-7 proteins, is GAGVSQSPSNKVTEKGKDVELRCDPISGHTALYWYRQSLGQGLEFLIYFQGNSAPDKSGLPSDRFSAERTGGSVSTLTIQRTQQEDSAVYLCASSPRADTNTRDEQYFGPGTRLTVT.